This T cell receptor beta chain is from a study of human T cells and chemical hapten exposure. At the level of the study: Each patient's scalp received weekly diphenylcyclopropenone throughout the approximately 23-week study. Study findings and constraints: TCRs above 1 in 1000 frequency did not change with DPC sensitization.

This clonotype has at least ten counts. Its antigen is as yet unknown. TCRdb re-called the RACE reads through MiXCR, storing one row per CDR3 protein. In the table there are 80,000 to 100,000 distinct CDR3 sequences, 7% to 8% of which are singletons. Time point in this sample: patch test 1, 2 weeks after DPC sensitization. Regarding treatment: therapeutic diphenylcyclopropenone sensitization with weekly scalp DPC. The CDR3 is 12 amino acids. CDR1 is DFQATT and CDR2 is SNEGSKA in the germline V gene (reference sequence). Sequencing was performed on whole blood, taken in connection with sensitization to the hapten diphenylcyclopropenone (DPC). The clonotype was recovered from a woman in her thirties with alopecia areata. Some clones in this sample may be carry-over from other donors' samples. The chain is built from TRBV20-1 and TRBJ1-2; possible D gene TRBD1, 5 bases. The CDR3: CRGGTTNYGYTF. In DNA, the CDR3 is TGCAGGGGGGGTACTACTAACTATGGCTACACCTTC.